The 21 T cell receptor beta chains listed next were all sequenced from one sample in a study of blood T cell repertoires in COVID-19. The data were produced by immunoSEQ multiplex PCR, yet TCRdb's version contains in-frame clones alone and is incomplete. The repertoire includes some 150,000 clones, around 83% of them detected once, and approximately 10% sits in the top ten. The sequenced sample consisted of PBMCs or T cells enriched from blood (not recorded which). Source of these receptors: a man aged 50-59 years who had recovered from COVID-19.

The gene calls are TRBV6-5 and TRBJ2-3; no reliable D call. The CDR3 contains 12 residues. V lost 2 bases and J lost 6, with 6 bases in between. CDR1 and CDR2 from the germline V gene are MNHEY and SVGAGI. The DNA of the CDR3 is TGTGCCAGCAGTTACCAGGCGGATACGCAGTATTTT. This gives the protein CASSYQADTQYF.

CDR3 sequence: CASSPGTSVINEQFF. As DNA, the CDR3 is TGTGCCAGCAGCCCCGGGACTAGCGTTATCAATGAGCAGTTCTTC. This chain connects TRBV5-8 to TRBJ2-1; 10 bases are shared with TRBD2. Losses at the gene ends were 4 bases for V and 6 bases for J; bases not matched to a gene: 7. CDR3 size: 15 residues. Germline V gene lookup returns CDR1 SGHTS and CDR2 YDEGEE. The full variable domain, completed using reference TRBV5-8 and TRBJ2-1, is EAGVTQSPTHLIKTRGQQATLRCSPISGHTSVYWYQQALGLGLQFLLWYDEGEERNRGNFPPRFSGRQFPNYSSELNVNALELEDSALYLCASSPGTSVINEQFFGPGTRLTVL.

This chain links TRBV9 with TRBJ2-2, with 10 bases fitting TRBD1. J was trimmed by 7 bases and V by 4 bases; bases with no gene match: 10. The CDR3 consists of 16 residues. Germline lookup yields CDR1 SGDLS and CDR2 YYNGEE. In nucleotides, the CDR3 is TGTGCCAGCAGCCCCCGCCCCGGGACAGGGGTCGGGGAGCTGTTTTTT. Protein: CASSPRPGTGVGELFF.

The chain is built from TRBV29-1 and TRBJ1-2, with 8 bases identical to TRBD1. Per the germline V gene, CDR1 is SQVTM and CDR2 is ANQGSEA. This CDR3 comprises 13 residues. J gave up 5 bases and V 6 bases, and 8 bases lay outside the gene matches. The CDR3 here is CSVEEDRAYGYTF. CDR3 DNA: TGCAGCGTCGAGGAGGACAGGGCGTATGGCTACACCTTC.

This clone was picked up one time. V usage is TRBV19 and J usage is TRBJ1-2, with 9 bases fitting TRBD1. The CDR3 runs 17 residues. J was trimmed by 2 bases and V by 2 bases; bases with no gene match: 9. Per germline, CDR1 LNHDA and CDR2 SQIVND (reference sequence). CDR3 in amino acids: CASSITRGQGSNYGYTF. The CDR3 DNA sequence: TGTGCCAGTAGTATAACAAGGGGACAGGGATCCAACTATGGCTACACCTTC. The full variable domain, with the rest looked up from reference TRBV19 and TRBJ1-2, is DGGITQSPKYLFRKEGQNVTLSCEQNLNHDAMYWYRQDPGQGLRLIYYSQIVNDFQKGDIAEGYSVSREKKESFPLTVTSAQKNPTAFYLCASSITRGQGSNYGYTFGSGTRLTVV.

V and J are TRBV5-4 and TRBJ2-7, with D tentatively TRBD2 (6 bases). This CDR3 spans 14 amino acids. Between the trimmed V and J ends, which lost 3 bases and 3 bases, there was a span of 13 bases. Per germline, CDR1 SGHNT and CDR2 YYREEE (reference sequence). DNA of the CDR3: TGTGCCAGCAGCTCGGGGACGGGGGACTACGAGCAGTACTTC. Amino acids: CASSSGTGDYEQYF. Variable domain in full (rest from reference TRBV5-4 and TRBJ2-7): ETGVTQSPTHLIKTRGQQVTLRCSSQSGHNTVSWYQQALGQGPQFIFQYYREEENGRGNFPPRFSGLQFPNYSSELNVNALELDDSALYLCASSSGTGDYEQYFGPGTRLTVT.

The rearrangement uses TRBV5-1 and TRBJ2-4; the D gene is possibly TRBD1 (5 bases). Trimming cost V 4 bases and J 0 bases, with 14 bases left between them. The CDR3 is 16 residues long. Per the germline V gene, CDR1 is SGHRS and CDR2 is YFSETQ. The CDR3 nucleotides read TGCGCCAGCAGCCCAGGACATCCCTTAGCCAAAAACATTCAGTACTTC. Translated, it gives CASSPGHPLAKNIQYF. Complete variable domain (other parts from reference TRBV5-1 and TRBJ2-4): KAGVTQTPRYLIKTRGQQVTLSCSPISGHRSVSWYQQTPGQGLQFLFEYFSETQRNKGNFPGRFSGRQFSNSRSEMNVSTLELGDSALYLCASSPGHPLAKNIQYFGAGTRLSVL.

This clone was detected once. The chain joins TRBV5-8 to TRBJ2-5, with a tentative D call TRBD2 (7 bases). CDR3 length: 14 amino acids. The germline V gene encodes CDR1 SGHTS and CDR2 YDEGEE. Deletions cut 10 bases from V and 0 bases from J, with 16 bases between. CDR3 loop: CACRREGDQETQYF. CDR3 coding DNA: TGTGCCTGCCGGAGGGAGGGGGACCAAGAGACCCAGTACTTC.

The chain has TRBV7-9 and TRBJ1-5, with D possibly being TRBD1 (6 bases). The V and J ends lost 5 bases and 5 bases respectively, with 13 bases between them. Germline V gives CDR1 SEHNR, CDR2 FQNEAQ (reference sequence). There are 14 residues in the CDR3. Here the CDR3 DNA reads TGTGCCAGCAGCCTACCAGGGGCTTATCAGCCCCAGCATTTT. It encodes CASSLPGAYQPQHF.

This clone was recorded once. The rearrangement uses TRBV19 and TRBJ2-1; the match to TRBD2 covers 7 bases. CDR1 and CDR2 (germline): LNHDA, SQIVND (reference sequence). The V gene end was trimmed by 6 bases and the J gene end by 5 bases; junction bases not matched to a gene: 13. The CDR3 runs to 16 residues. Here the CDR3 reads CASRHAGGRGNNEQFF. The CDR3 DNA sequence: TGTGCCAGTAGGCACGCTGGAGGGCGGGGGAACAATGAGCAGTTCTTC.

This clone was seen only a few times. V usage is TRBV18 and J usage is TRBJ1-2; tentatively, D is TRBD1 (6 bases). This CDR3 comprises 13 residues. Germline loops: CDR1 KGHSH, CDR2 LQKENI. V gave up 3 bases and J gave up 7 bases, with 12 bases separating them. As DNA, the CDR3 is TGTGCCAGCTCACCGAGGCAGGGGTCTGGCTACACCTTC. Translation: CASSPRQGSGYTF.

The chain recombines TRBV29-1 with TRBJ2-1; D remains ambiguous. Germline CDR1 is SQVTM and CDR2 is ANQGSEA. The CDR3 loop spans 14 amino acids. V shed 3 bases and J shed 4 bases, with 13 bases lying between them. CDR3 region: CSVDPGRTYNEQFF. The CDR3 DNA reads TGCAGCGTTGACCCGGGTCGTACTTACAATGAGCAGTTCTTC.

The V and J genes are TRBV18 and TRBJ2-5; D is perhaps TRBD1 (6 bases). Trimming removed 0 bases from V and 2 bases from J, with 19 bases in between. Germline CDR1 reads KGHSH; CDR2 reads LQKENI. CDR3 size: 18 residues. The CDR3 region is CASSPPTGQPRGQETQYF. The CDR3 DNA reads as TGTGCCAGCTCACCACCGACAGGCCAACCTCGGGGACAAGAGACCCAGTACTTC.

V gene TRBV10-1 combines with J gene TRBJ2-3; 7 bases are shared with TRBD1. With V trimmed by 10 bases and J by 3 bases, 7 bases remained unmatched. The CDR3 has 13 residues. Germline CDR1 WNHNN, CDR2 SYGVQD (reference sequence). For the CDR3, the DNA is TGCGCCAACAGCCGACAGGGAACAGATACGCAGTATTTT. Its protein is CANSRQGTDTQYF.

V usage is TRBV30 and J usage is TRBJ2-1; 13 bases map to TRBD2. CDR3 length: 14 amino acids. The V segment lost 6 bases and the J segment 6 bases; nucleotides outside the gene matches: 5. In germline, CDR1 is GTSNPN, CDR2 SVGIG (reference sequence). The CDR3 here is CACTSGGAFNEQFF. CDR3 sequence (DNA): TGTGCCTGTACTAGCGGGGGGGCGTTCAATGAGCAGTTCTTC. The entire variable domain, with the rest obtained from reference TRBV30 and TRBJ2-1, is as follows: SQTIHQWPATLVQPVGSPLSLECTVEGTSNPNLYWYRQAAGRGLQLLFYSVGIGQISSEVPQNLSASRPQDRQFILSSKKLLLSDSGFYLCACTSGGAFNEQFFGPGTRLTVL.

The V gene is TRBV7-6, the J gene TRBJ2-3; 9 bases agree with TRBD1. Trimming at V came to 5 bases and at J to 2 bases, leaving 8 bases not matched to a gene. This CDR3 contains 16 residues. CDR1 and CDR2 (germline): SGHVS, FNYEAQ. CDR3 loop: CASSPRQGGYTDTQYF. The CDR3 DNA is TGTGCCAGCAGCCCACGACAGGGGGGCTACACAGATACGCAGTATTTT.

The gene calls are TRBV6-2 or TRBV6-3 and TRBJ2-7, with TRBD1 identical over 8 bases. Germline CDR1 MNHEY, CDR2 SVGEGT. Unmatched junction bases numbered 6, after V lost 0 bases and J lost 2 bases. The CDR3 contains 16 residues. Here the CDR3 reads CASSYSLGQVTYEQYF. In DNA, the CDR3 is TGTGCCAGCAGTTACTCCCTGGGACAGGTGACCTACGAGCAGTACTTC.

The chain recombines TRBV5-4 with TRBJ2-2; 8 nucleotides line up with TRBD1. The CDR3 is made up of 16 amino acids. V lost 2 bases to trimming and J lost 3 bases; unmatched junction nucleotides: 6. Germline V CDR1 and CDR2: SGHNT, YYREEE (reference sequence). The chain's CDR3 is CASSFPDRGDTGELFF. The CDR3 nucleotides are TGTGCCAGCAGCTTCCCCGACAGGGGAGACACCGGGGAGCTGTTTTTT. Looking up the rest from reference TRBV5-4 and TRBJ2-2 gives the full variable domain: ETGVTQSPTHLIKTRGQQVTLRCSSQSGHNTVSWYQQALGQGPQFIFQYYREEENGRGNFPPRFSGLQFPNYSSELNVNALELDDSALYLCASSFPDRGDTGELFFGEGSRLTVL.

The rearrangement uses TRBV4-3 and TRBJ1-2, with 10 bases matching TRBD1. CDR1 and CDR2 (germline): LGHNA, YSLEER. This CDR3 comprises 14 residues. J gave up 8 bases and V 3 bases, and 6 bases lay outside the gene matches. CDR3 bases: TGCGCCAGCAGCCATCGCGGACAGGGGGGAGGCTACACCTTC. Its protein is CASSHRGQGGGYTF.

This clone was counted once. V and J are TRBV27 and TRBJ2-1, with 7 positions matching TRBD2. Germline V gives CDR1 MNHEY, CDR2 SMNVEV (reference sequence). With 1 base clipped from V and 8 bases from J, the junction kept 5 bases outside the gene matches. CDR3 length: 14 residues. In DNA form, the CDR3 reads TGTGCCAGCAGTTTATTTGGCGGGGGATATGAGCAGTTCTTC. Translated: CASSLFGGGYEQFF.

The V and J genes are TRBV19 and TRBJ1-2; D perhaps matches TRBD1 (6 bases). This CDR3 comprises 13 residues. The V gene lost 6 bases and the J gene lost 0 bases, with 8 bases spanning the gap. The germline CDR1 and CDR2 sequences are LNHDA and SQIVND (reference sequence). In nucleotides, the CDR3 is TGTGCCAGTAGAGGACAGTCTAACTATGGCTACACCTTC. Its translation is CASRGQSNYGYTF.